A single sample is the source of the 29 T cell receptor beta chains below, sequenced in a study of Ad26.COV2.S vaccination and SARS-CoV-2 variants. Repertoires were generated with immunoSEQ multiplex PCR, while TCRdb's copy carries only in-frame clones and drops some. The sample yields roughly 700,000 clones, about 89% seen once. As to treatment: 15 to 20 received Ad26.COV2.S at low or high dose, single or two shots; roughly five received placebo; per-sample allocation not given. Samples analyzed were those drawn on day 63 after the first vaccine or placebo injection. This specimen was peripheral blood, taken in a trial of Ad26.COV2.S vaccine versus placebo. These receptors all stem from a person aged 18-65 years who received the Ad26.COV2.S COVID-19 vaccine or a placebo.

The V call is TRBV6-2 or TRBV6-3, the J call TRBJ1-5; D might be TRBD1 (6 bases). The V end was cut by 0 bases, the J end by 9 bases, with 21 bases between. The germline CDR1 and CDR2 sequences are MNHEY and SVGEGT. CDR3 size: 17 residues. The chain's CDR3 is CASSYSTKGGGPGPQHF. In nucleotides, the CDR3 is TGTGCCAGCAGTTACTCGACAAAGGGGGGCGGACCGGGGCCCCAGCATTTT.

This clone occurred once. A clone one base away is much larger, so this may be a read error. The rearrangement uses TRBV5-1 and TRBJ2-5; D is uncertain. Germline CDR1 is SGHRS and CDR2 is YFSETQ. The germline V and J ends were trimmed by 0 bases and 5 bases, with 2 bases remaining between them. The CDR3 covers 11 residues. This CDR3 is CASSLDETQYF. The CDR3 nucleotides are TGCGCCAGCAGCTTGGACGAGACCCAGTACTTC.

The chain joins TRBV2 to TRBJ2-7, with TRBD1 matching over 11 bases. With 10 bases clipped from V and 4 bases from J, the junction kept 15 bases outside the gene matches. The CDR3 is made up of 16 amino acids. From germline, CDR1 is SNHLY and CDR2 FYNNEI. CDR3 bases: TGTGCCATTCCTTTCCCCGCGGGGACAGGGGGATACGAGCAGTACTTC. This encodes CAIPFPAGTGGYEQYF.

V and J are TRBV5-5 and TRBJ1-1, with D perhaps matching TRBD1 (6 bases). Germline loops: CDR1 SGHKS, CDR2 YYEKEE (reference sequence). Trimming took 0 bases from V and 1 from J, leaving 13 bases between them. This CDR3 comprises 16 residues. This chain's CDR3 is CASSLAYTGKNTEAFF. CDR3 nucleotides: TGTGCCAGCAGCTTGGCCTATACAGGGAAGAACACTGAAGCTTTCTTT.

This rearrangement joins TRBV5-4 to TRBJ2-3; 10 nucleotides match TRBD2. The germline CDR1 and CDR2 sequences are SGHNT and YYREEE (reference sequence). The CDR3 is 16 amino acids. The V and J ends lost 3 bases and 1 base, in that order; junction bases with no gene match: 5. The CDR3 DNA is TGTGCCAGCAGCTACAGACTAGCGGGCGGCACAGATACGCAGTATTTT. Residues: CASSYRLAGGTDTQYF.

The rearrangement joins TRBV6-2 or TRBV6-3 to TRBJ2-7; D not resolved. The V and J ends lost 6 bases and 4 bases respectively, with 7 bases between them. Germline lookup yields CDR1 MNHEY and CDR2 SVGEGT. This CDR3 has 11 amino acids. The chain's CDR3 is CASSPYYEQYF. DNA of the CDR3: TGTGCCAGCAGCCCCTATTACGAGCAGTACTTC.

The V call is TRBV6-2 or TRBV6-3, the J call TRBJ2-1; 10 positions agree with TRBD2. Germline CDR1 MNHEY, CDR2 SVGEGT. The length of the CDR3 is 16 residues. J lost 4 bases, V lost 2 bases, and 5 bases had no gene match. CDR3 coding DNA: TGTGCCAGCAGTTACCCCCAGCGGGGGGGGTACAATGAGCAGTTCTTC. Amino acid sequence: CASSYPQRGGYNEQFF.

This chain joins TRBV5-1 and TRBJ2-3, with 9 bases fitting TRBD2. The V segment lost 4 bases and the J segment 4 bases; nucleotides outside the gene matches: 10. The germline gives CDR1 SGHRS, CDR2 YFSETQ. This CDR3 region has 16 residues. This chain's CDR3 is CASSLLAGALADTQYF. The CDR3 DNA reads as TGCGCCAGCAGCCTTTTAGCGGGGGCCCTCGCAGATACGCAGTATTTT.

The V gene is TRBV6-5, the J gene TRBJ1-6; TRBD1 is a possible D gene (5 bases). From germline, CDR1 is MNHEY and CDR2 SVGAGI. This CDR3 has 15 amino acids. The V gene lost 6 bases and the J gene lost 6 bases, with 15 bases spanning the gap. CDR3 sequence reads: CASSRLGTVNSPLHF. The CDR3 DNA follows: TGTGCCAGCAGCAGACTCGGGACGGTTAATTCACCCCTCCACTTT.

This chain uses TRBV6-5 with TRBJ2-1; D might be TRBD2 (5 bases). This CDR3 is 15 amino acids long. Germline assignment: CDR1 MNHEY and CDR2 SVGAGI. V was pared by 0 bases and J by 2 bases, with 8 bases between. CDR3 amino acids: CASSYSAVAYNEQFF. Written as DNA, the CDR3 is TGTGCCAGCAGTTACTCAGCGGTAGCCTACAATGAGCAGTTCTTC.

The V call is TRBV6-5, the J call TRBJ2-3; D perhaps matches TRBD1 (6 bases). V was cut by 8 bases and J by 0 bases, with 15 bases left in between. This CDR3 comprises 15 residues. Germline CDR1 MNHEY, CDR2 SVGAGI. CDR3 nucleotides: TGTGCCAGCCAACCAGGGGTCACTAGCACAGATACGCAGTATTTT. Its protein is CASQPGVTSTDTQYF.

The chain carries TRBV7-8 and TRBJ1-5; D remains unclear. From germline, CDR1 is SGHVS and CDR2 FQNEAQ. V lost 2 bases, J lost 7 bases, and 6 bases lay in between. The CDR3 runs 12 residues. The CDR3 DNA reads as TGTGCCAGCAGCTTACCTGGCCAGCCCCAGCATTTT. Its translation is CASSLPGQPQHF.

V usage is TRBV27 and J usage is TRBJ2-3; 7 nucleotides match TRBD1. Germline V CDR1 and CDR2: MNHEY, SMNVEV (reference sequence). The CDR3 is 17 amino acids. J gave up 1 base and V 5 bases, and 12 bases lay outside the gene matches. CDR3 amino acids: CASSRTPGQMGTDTQYF. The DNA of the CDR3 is TGTGCCAGCAGTCGAACCCCGGGACAGATGGGCACAGATACGCAGTATTTT.

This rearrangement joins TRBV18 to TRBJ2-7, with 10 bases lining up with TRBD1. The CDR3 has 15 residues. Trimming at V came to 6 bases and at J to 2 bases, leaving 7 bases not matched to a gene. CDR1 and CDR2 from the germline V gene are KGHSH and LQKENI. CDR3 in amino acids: CASSPRTGGAYEQYF. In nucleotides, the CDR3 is TGTGCCAGCTCTCCCCGGACAGGGGGGGCCTACGAGCAGTACTTC.

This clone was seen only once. The CDR3 coding sequence is TGTGCCAGCAGTTATCGGACTACCGGGGTCTATGGCTACACCTTC. Encoded protein: CASSYRTTGVYGYTF. V and J are TRBV6-5 and TRBJ1-2; no clear D gene. Trimming took 3 bases from V and 4 from J, leaving 15 bases between them. The CDR3 runs 15 residues. The germline V gene encodes CDR1 MNHEY and CDR2 SVGAGI.

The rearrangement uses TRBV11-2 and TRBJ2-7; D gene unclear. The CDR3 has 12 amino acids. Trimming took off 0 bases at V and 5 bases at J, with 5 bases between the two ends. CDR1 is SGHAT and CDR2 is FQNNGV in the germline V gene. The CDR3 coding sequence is TGTGCCAGCAGCTTAGATGGGCACGAGCAGTACTTC. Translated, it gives CASSLDGHEQYF.

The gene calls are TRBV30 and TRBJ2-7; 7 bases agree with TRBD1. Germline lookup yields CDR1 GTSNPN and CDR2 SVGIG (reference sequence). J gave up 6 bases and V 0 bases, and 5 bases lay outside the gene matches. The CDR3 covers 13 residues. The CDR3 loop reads CAWSVGQTSEQYF. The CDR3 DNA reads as TGTGCCTGGAGTGTGGGACAGACCTCCGAGCAGTACTTC.

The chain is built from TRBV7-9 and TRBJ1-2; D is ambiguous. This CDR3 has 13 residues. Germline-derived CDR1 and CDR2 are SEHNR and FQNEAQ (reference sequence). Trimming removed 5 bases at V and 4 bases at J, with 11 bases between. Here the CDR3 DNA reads TGTGCCAGCAGCGAACGGAGGGCCTATGGCTACACCTTC. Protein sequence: CASSERRAYGYTF. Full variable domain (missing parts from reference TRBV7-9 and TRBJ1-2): DTGVSQNPRHKITKRGQNVTFRCDPISEHNRLYWYRQTLGQGPEFLTYFQNEAQLEKSRLLSDRFSAERPKGSFSTLEIQRTEQGDSAMYLCASSERRAYGYTFGSGTRLTVV.

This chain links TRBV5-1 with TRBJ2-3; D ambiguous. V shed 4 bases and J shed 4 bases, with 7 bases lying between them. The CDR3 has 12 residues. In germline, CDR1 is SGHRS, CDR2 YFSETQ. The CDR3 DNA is TGCGCCAGCAGCCTATTGGCAGATACGCAGTATTTT. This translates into CASSLLADTQYF.

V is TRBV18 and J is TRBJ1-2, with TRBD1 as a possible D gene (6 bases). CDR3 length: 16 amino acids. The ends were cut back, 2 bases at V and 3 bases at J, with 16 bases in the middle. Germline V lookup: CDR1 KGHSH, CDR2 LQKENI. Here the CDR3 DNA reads TGTGCCAGCTCACCAGTTAGAGGGGACACACACTATGGCTACACCTTC. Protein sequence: CASSPVRGDTHYGYTF.

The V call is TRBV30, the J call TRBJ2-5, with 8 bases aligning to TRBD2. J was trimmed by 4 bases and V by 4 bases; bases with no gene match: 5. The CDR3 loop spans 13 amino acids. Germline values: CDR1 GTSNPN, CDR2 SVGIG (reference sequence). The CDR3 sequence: CAWIGAGGETQYF. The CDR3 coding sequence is TGTGCCTGGATTGGTGCGGGAGGAGAGACCCAGTACTTC.

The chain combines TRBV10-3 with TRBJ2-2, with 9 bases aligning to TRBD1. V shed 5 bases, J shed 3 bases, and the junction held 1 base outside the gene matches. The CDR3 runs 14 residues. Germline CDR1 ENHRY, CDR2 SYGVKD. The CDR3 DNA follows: TGTGCCATCAGTCGGACAGGGGACACCGGGGAGCTGTTTTTT. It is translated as CAISRTGDTGELFF.

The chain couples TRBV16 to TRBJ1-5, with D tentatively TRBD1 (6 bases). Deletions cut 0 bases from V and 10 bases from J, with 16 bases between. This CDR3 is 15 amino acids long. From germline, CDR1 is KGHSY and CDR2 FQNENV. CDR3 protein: CASSQSGRGQTPQHF. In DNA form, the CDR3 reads TGTGCCAGCAGCCAATCCGGCAGGGGCCAAACCCCCCAGCATTTT.

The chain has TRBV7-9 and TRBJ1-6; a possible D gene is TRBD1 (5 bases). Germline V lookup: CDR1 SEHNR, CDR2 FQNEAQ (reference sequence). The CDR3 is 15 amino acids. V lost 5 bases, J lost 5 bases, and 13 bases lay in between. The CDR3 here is CASSPYVRDNSPLHF. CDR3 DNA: TGTGCCAGCAGCCCGTATGTCAGGGATAATTCACCCCTCCACTTT.

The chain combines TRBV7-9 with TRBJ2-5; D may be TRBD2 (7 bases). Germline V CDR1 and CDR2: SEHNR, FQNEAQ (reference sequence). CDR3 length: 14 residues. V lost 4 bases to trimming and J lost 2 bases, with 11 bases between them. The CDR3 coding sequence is TGTGCCAGCAGCTCGGGGGGCAGACAAGAGACCCAGTACTTC. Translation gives CASSSGGRQETQYF.

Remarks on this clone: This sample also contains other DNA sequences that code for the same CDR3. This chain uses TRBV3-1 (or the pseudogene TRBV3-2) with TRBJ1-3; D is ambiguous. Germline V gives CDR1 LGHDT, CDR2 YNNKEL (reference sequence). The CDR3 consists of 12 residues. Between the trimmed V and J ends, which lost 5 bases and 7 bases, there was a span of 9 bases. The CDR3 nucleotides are TGTGCCAGCAGCAGGTCGGGGAACACCATATATTTT. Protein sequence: CASSRSGNTIYF.

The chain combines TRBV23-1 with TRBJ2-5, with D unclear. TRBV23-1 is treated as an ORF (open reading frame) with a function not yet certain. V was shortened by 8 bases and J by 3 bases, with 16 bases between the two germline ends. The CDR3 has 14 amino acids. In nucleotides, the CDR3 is TGCGCCAGCGGAGTTAGCTTCGACGAAGAGACCCAGTACTTC. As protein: CASGVSFDEETQYF.

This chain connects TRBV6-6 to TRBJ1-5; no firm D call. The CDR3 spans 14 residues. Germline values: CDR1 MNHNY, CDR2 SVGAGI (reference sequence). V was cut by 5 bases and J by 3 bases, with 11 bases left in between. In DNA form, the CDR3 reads TGTGCCAGCAGTCGCGGGATCCCCAATCAGCCCCAGCATTTT. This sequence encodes CASSRGIPNQPQHF.

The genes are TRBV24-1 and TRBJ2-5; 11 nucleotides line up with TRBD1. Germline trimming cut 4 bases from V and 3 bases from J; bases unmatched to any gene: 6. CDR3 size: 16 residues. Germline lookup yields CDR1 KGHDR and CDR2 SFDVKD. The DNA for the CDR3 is TGTGCCACCAGTGACCCCGGGACAGGGGGAAAAGAGACCCAGTACTTC. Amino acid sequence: CATSDPGTGGKETQYF.